This paragraph covers one T cell receptor beta chain sequence. The germline gives CDR1 SGHAT, CDR2 FQNNGV. The J segment lost 0 bases and the V segment lost 7 bases, leaving 6 bases of the junction unmatched. The CDR3 covers 16 residues. This record belongs to a study of T-cell memory formation after mild COVID-19. TCRdb processed the 5' RACE reads anew with MiXCR; each CDR3 protein has one entry. This sample carries roughly 250,000 distinct CDR3 sequences, 15% to 20% of them seen once, and the ten largest clones take approximately 3.4%. V gene TRBV11-2 combines with J gene TRBJ2-6; 7 nucleotides match TRBD2. Sequenced: PBMCs or a T cell subset sorted from them (not recorded which). The sequence derives from a man aged 18-30 years who had mild COVID-19 (a few samples of this study predate the infection). Cell type and time point are not known. This CDR3 reads CASTKRGPSGANVLTF. The CDR3 region has the DNA TGTGCCAGCACCAAGCGGGGACCCTCTGGGGCCAACGTCCTGACTTTC.